The entry below gives a single T cell receptor beta chain sequence along with its context. One junction end does not reproduce the germline sequence, and a read error may be involved. This entry is derived from a study of blood T cell repertoires in COVID-19. Background on the study: Sites in the United States, Italy and Spain provided acute and convalescent COVID-19 samples. T cells, B-cell-depleted T cells, or PBMCs supplied cDNA or gDNA.

The authors' processing: Counts of nucleated cells, estimated from reference gene primer amplification, were obtained. The data were produced by immunoSEQ multiplex PCR, yet TCRdb's version contains in-frame clones alone and is incomplete. The V and J calls and clone size come from that table; D and trimming were worked out from the DNA. The sample yields 240,000 or so clones, 70% to 90% seen once. The CDR3 extends over 12 amino acids. Germline values: CDR1 MNHEY, CDR2 SMNVEV (reference sequence). Sequencing was performed on peripheral blood. J is TRBJ2-2 and V is TRBV27; perhaps TRBD2 as D (7 bases). The origin of this receptor is a man between 60 and 75 years old with acute or convalescent COVID-19. As DNA, the CDR3 is TGTGCCGGCAGCATACTAGGGGGGGGGCTGTTTTTT. Amino acids: CAGSILGGGLFF.